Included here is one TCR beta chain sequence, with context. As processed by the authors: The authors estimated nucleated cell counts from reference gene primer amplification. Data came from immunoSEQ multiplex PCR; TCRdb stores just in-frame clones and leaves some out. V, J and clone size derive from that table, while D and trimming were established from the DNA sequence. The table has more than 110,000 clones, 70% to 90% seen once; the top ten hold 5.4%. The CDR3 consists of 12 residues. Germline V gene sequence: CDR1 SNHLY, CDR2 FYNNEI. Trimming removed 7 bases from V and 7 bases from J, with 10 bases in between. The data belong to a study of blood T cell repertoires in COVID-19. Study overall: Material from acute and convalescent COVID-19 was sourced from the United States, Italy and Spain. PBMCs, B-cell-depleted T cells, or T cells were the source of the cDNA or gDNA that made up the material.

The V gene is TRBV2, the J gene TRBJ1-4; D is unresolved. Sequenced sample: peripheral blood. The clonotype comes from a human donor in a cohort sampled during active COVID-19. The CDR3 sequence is CASNYMSEKLFF. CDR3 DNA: TGTGCCAGCAACTATATGAGTGAAAAACTGTTTTTT.